This is a list of T cell receptor beta chains from one sample in a study of OX40 agonist ivuxolimab in advanced cancers. The data were produced by immunoSEQ multiplex PCR, yet TCRdb's version contains in-frame clones alone and is incomplete. This table has about 55,000 clones, 80% to 90% appearing once. Here the sequenced sample was CD4+ or CD8+ T cells sorted from blood, taken in a trial of the OX40 agonist ivuxolimab. The receptors come from an adult with an advanced solid tumor such as melanoma, head and neck, liver or kidney cancer. Both conserved end residues are part of each CDR3. Each record gives: J gene, V gene, clone size, D gene, CDR3 protein, CDR3 DNA. The D gene is left open where the match is weak. Some rows have no size entry. The others give once, few or many, or a class for an expanded clone.

>TRBJ2-5|TRBV5-1|NA|NA
CASSPGQFQETQYF
TGCGCCAGCAGCCCAGGACAGTTCCAAGAGACCCAGTACTTC
>TRBJ1-2|TRBV25-1|NA|NA
CASSFGGMRGYTF
TGTGCCAGCAGCTTCGGGGGTATGAGGGGCTACACCTTC
>TRBJ1-2|TRBV10-3|NA|NA
CAISDAGGEGYTF
TGTGCCATCAGTGACGCGGGGGGGGAAGGCTACACCTTC
>TRBJ1-1|TRBV10-3|NA|NA
CATSGNTEAFF
TGTGCCACCTCAGGAAACACTGAAGCTTTCTTT
>TRBJ1-2|TRBV6-5|NA|TRBD1
CASSYYRGTGGYTF
TGTGCCAGCAGTTACTACAGGGGGACTGGTGGCTACACCTTC
>TRBJ1-1|TRBV27|NA|NA
CATLTGTREAFF
TGTGCCACCCTTACAGGGACCAGAGAAGCTTTCTTT
>TRBJ1-5|TRBV10-3|once|NA
CAIRADGQLHF
TGTGCCATCAGAGCAGATGGTCAGCTGCATTTT
>TRBJ2-7|TRBV7-9|NA|TRBD1
CASSQDRAYEQYF
TGTGCCAGCAGCCAGGACAGGGCCTACGAGCAGTACTTC
>TRBJ1-1|TRBV28|NA|TRBD1
CASNLGGAGTEAFF
TGTGCCAGCAACCTAGGGGGCGCAGGGACTGAAGCTTTCTTT
>TRBJ2-2|TRBV6-5|NA|NA
CASSYEAPNTGELFF
TGTGCCAGCAGTTACGAGGCCCCGAACACCGGGGAGCTGTTTTTT
>TRBJ1-2|TRBV5-1|NA|NA
CASSLEVRGRDGYTF
TGCGCCAGCAGCTTGGAGGTCCGGGGACGGGATGGCTACACCTTC
>TRBJ2-5|TRBV7-9|NA|NA
CASSLALARETQYF
TGTGCCAGCAGCTTAGCCCTAGCGAGAGAGACCCAGTACTTC
>TRBJ1-1|TRBV18|NA|TRBD1
CASSPPRTGFGTEAFF
TGTGCCAGCTCACCACCGAGGACAGGGTTTGGGACTGAAGCTTTCTTT
>TRBJ2-1|TRBV4-1|NA|NA
CASSQVWVVEQFF
TGCGCCAGCAGCCAAGTTTGGGTAGTGGAGCAGTTCTTC
>TRBJ2-1|TRBV2|NA|NA
CASSEWGSYNEQFF
TGTGCCAGCAGTGAATGGGGGTCCTACAATGAGCAGTTCTTC
>TRBJ2-3|TRBV19|NA|TRBD2
CASSGIELGGGRKSDTQYF
TGTGCCAGTAGTGGGATCGAGTTAGGTGGCGGGAGGAAATCAGATACGCAGTATTTT
>TRBJ2-7|TRBV7-9|NA|TRBD1
CASSLGTGRYYEQYF
TGTGCCAGCAGCCTAGGGACAGGGCGCTACTACGAGCAGTACTTC
>TRBJ2-3|TRBV21-1|NA|NA
CASSGRAGGPGDTQYF
TGTGCCAGCAGCGGACGAGCGGGAGGGCCGGGGGATACGCAGTATTTT
>TRBJ1-1|TRBV19|NA|NA
CASSLALNTEAFF
TGTGCCAGTAGTCTTGCATTGAACACTGAAGCTTTCTTT
>TRBJ1-1|TRBV25-1|NA|NA
CASSGLEAFF
TGTGCCAGCAGTGGTCTCGAAGCTTTCTTT
>TRBJ1-3|TRBV27|NA|TRBD1
CASGDRGAGNTIYF
TGTGCCAGCGGAGACAGGGGAGCTGGAAACACCATATATTTT
>TRBJ2-7|TRBV4-1|NA|NA
CASSQSPTYSSYEQYF
TGCGCCAGCAGCCAATCACCCACGTACAGCTCCTACGAGCAGTACTTC
>TRBJ2-7|TRBV5-1|NA|NA
CASSLSFLGNEQYF
TGCGCCAGCAGCTTATCTTTTTTGGGGAACGAGCAGTACTTC
>TRBJ2-7|TRBV19|NA|NA
CASSIFPGHEQYF
TGTGCCAGTAGTATCTTTCCGGGCCACGAGCAGTACTTC
>TRBJ1-1|TRBV7-9|NA|NA
CASSLDNWGDEAFF
TGTGCCAGCAGCTTAGATAATTGGGGTGATGAAGCTTTCTTT
>TRBJ2-3|TRBV7-2|NA|TRBD2
CASSLAWLAATDTQYF
TGTGCCAGCAGCTTAGCTTGGCTAGCGGCCACAGATACGCAGTATTTT
>TRBJ1-1|TRBV7-9|NA|NA
CASSRGTEAFF
TGTGCCAGCAGCCGCGGGACAGAAGCTTTCTTT
>TRBJ2-1|TRBV27|NA|NA
CATRTGSPLDEQFF
TGTGCCACCAGGACCGGGTCCCCACTCGATGAGCAGTTCTTC
>TRBJ1-2|TRBV4-3|NA|NA
CASSQDDSYGYTF
TGCGCCAGCAGCCAGGATGACTCTTATGGCTACACCTTC
>TRBJ2-1|TRBV29-1|few|NA
CSVYLGRNEQFF
TGCAGCGTGTACCTGGGGAGGAATGAGCAGTTCTTC
>TRBJ1-2|TRBV10-3|NA|NA
CAIKGGLGLDYGYTF
TGTGCCATCAAGGGGGGCCTAGGTCTTGACTATGGCTACACCTTC
>TRBJ2-5|TRBV7-2|NA|NA
CASSLVWVGKETQYF
TGTGCCAGCAGCTTAGTGTGGGTAGGGAAAGAGACCCAGTACTTC
>TRBJ1-2|TRBV29-1|NA|TRBD1
CSVEGSGTVAGRLTF
TGCAGCGTTGAAGGGTCTGGGACAGTAGCAGGACGATTGACCTTC
>TRBJ2-1|TRBV11-2|NA|TRBD2
CASSLDLGLAGYNEQFF
TGTGCCAGCAGCTTAGATCTGGGACTAGCGGGGTACAATGAGCAGTTCTTC
>TRBJ2-2|TRBV28|NA|TRBD1
CATWTGPTGELFF
TGTGCCACCTGGACAGGCCCCACCGGGGAGCTGTTTTTT
>TRBJ1-1|TRBV19|NA|NA
CASSIRTNTEAFF
TGTGCCAGTAGTATCCGCACGAACACTGAAGCTTTCTTT
>TRBJ1-1|TRBV7-9|once|NA
CASSPGGDTEAFF
TGTGCCAGCAGCCCCGGAGGGGACACTGAAGCTTTCTTT
>TRBJ1-2|TRBV30|NA|NA
CAWNQMWGNYGYTF
TGTGCCTGGAATCAAATGTGGGGGAACTATGGCTACACCTTC
>TRBJ2-1|TRBV11-2|NA|TRBD1
CASSLGPSGQHKYNEQFF
TGTGCCAGCAGCTTAGGACCCTCGGGACAGCATAAATACAATGAGCAGTTCTTC
>TRBJ2-3|TRBV9|NA|TRBD2
CASSIAGVGTDTQYF
TGTGCCAGCAGTATAGCGGGAGTGGGGACAGATACGCAGTATTTT
>TRBJ2-5|TRBV29-1|NA|NA
CSVVTEETQYF
TGCAGCGTTGTTACGGAAGAGACCCAGTACTTC
>TRBJ2-2|TRBV27|NA|NA
CASSLYERAGLFF
TGTGCCAGCAGTTTGTATGAAAGGGCAGGGCTGTTTTTT
>TRBJ2-2|TRBV9|NA|TRBD2
CASSRGGAGPLTGELFF
TGTGCCAGCAGCCGGGGGGGTGCGGGACCCCTCACCGGGGAGCTGTTTTTT
>TRBJ1-3|TRBV13|NA|NA
CASSLGRPEASGNTIYF
TGTGCCAGCAGCTTAGGCCGACCTGAGGCTTCGGGAAACACCATATATTTT
>TRBJ2-7|TRBV19|NA|NA
CASSERTTYEQYF
TGTGCCAGTAGTGAAAGGACCACTTACGAGCAGTACTTC
>TRBJ2-3|TRBV27|NA|NA
CASSFNTDTQYF
TGTGCCAGCAGTTTTAACACAGATACGCAGTATTTT
>TRBJ2-3|TRBV27|NA|TRBD2
CASSLGAGGRDTQYF
TGTGCCAGCAGTTTGGGAGCGGGAGGCAGAGATACGCAGTATTTT
>TRBJ2-3|TRBV2|NA|NA
CASYKALDTQYF
TGTGCCAGCTACAAAGCCCTAGATACGCAGTATTTT
>TRBJ2-5|TRBV10-1|NA|NA
CASSPSGTPSRETQYF
TGCGCCAGCTCGCCCTCCGGGACCCCTTCTCGAGAGACCCAGTACTTC
>TRBJ2-1|TRBV9|NA|NA
CASSSGPYNEQFF
TGTGCCAGCAGCTCCGGGCCTTACAATGAGCAGTTCTTC